One sample yielded the 2 T cell receptor beta chains listed below, sequenced in a study of human T cells and chemical hapten exposure. Time point defined: patch test 2, 6 weeks after DPC sensitization. As for treatment: therapeutic diphenylcyclopropenone sensitization with weekly scalp DPC. TCRdb re-called the RACE reads with MiXCR, one entry per CDR3 protein. The sample includes about 400,000 distinct CDR3 sequences, more than 5% seen only once; the top ten take approximately 5.4%. This material consisted of whole blood, taken in connection with sensitization to the hapten diphenylcyclopropenone (DPC). The receptor source for this set is a woman under 30 with alopecia areata. Some clones in this sample may be carry-over from other donors' samples.

The sample holds a few counts of this clonotype. J is TRBJ1-1 and V is TRBV7-2; D not resolved. Germline-derived CDR1 and CDR2 are SGHTA and FQGNSA. Deletions cut 1 base from V and 8 bases from J, with 11 bases between. There are 13 residues in the CDR3. In DNA form, the CDR3 reads TGTGCCAGCAGCTTAGTGGTAGGGTCCGAAGCTTTCTTT. Protein product: CASSLVVGSEAFF.

The sample holds many counts of this clonotype. The chain recombines TRBV25-1 with TRBJ1-6; 7 bases map to TRBD1. With V trimmed by 3 bases and J by 9 bases, 11 bases remained unmatched. The germline gives CDR1 MGHDK, CDR2 SYGVNS. The CDR3 contains 16 residues. CDR3 DNA sequence: TGTGCCAGCAGTGAGGCCGGCAGGGGGGGAGGTTCACCCCTCCACTTT. As protein: CASSEAGRGGGSPLHF.